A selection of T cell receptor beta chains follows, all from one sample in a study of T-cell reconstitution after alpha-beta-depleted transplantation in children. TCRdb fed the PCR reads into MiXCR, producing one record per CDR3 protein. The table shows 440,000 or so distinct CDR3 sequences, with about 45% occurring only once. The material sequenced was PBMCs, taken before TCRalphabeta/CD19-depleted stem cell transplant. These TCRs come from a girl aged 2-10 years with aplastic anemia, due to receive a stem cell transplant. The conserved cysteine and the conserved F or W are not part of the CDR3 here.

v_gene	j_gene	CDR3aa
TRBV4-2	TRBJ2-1	ASSQVMRPEDEQF
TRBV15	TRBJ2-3	ATSTGTGITDTQY
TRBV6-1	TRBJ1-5	ASTVKTGNQPQH
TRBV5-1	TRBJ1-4	ASSRTGGDEKLF
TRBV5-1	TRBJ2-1	ASSFHTGDYNEQF
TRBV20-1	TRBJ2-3	SVTETTDTQY
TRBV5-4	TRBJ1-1	ASSFPVGGGSLTEAF
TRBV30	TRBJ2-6	AWSLGQSGANVLT
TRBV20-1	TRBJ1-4	SAPPPGVTNEKLF
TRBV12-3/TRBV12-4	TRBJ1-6	ASSTNRAPLH
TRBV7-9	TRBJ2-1	ASSFGLAGGPRNEQF
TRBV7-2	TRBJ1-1	ASSSPAGGTEAF
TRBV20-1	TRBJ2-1	SAQTGGYNEQF
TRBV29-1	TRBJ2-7	SVRTVREQY
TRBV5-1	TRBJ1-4	ASSRGSLGEKLF
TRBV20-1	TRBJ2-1	SAKGYYYNEQF
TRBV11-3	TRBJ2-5	ASSAGTGSFETQY
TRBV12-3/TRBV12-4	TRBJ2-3	ASTTVLLLSTDTQY
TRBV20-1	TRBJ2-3	SAVALAFTDTQY
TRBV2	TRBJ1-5	ASSEALQGQPQH
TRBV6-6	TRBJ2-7	ASSKTAYEQY
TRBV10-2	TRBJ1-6	ASSGYGSPLH
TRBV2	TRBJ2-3	ASSEFVADTQY
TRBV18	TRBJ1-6	ASSAGTADPPLH
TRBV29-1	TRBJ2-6	SVEELGQGAFRGANVLT
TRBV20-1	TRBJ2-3	SARAKGPSTDTQY
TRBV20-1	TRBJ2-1	SAKGEQF
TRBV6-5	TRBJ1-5	ASSSLPVNSNQPQH